Presented here are 10 T cell receptor beta chains from one specimen sequenced in a study of cytomegalovirus exposure and HLA in healthy donors (dated by TCRdb to 2016 to 2017). To prepare the library, the immunoSEQ multiplex PCR assay was applied. For the multiplex PCR, a mixture combining 60 forward primers for TCR Vbeta segments and 13 reverse primers for TCR Jbeta segments was used. TCRdb carries this immuneACCESS record with in-frame sequences only. Its versions omit some clonotypes, under half of them owing to an unresolved V gene in the studies checked, with the rest unexplained. This sample is represented by 150,000 to 200,000 clones; 80% of them were singletons. 8.5% to 10% of the sample is held by the ten biggest clonotypes. Specimen: PBMCs. The receptors stem from a man aged 18 to 29 in good health and CMV-seropositive.

This rearrangement joins TRBV9 to TRBJ1-4; D may be TRBD1 (6 bases). This CDR3 comprises 15 residues. Trimming shortened V by 2 bases and J by 6 bases, and 14 bases separated the two germline ends. Germline CDR1 SGDLS, CDR2 YYNGEE. The CDR3 sequence is CASSVRGAGDEKLFF. The CDR3 nucleotides read TGTGCCAGCAGCGTCAGGGGCGCCGGGGATGAAAAACTGTTTTTT. The complete variable domain, with remaining parts taken from reference TRBV9 and TRBJ1-4, reads DSGVTQTPKHLITATGQRVTLRCSPRSGDLSVYWYQQSLDQGLQFLIQYYNGEERAKGNILERFSAQQFPDLHSELNLSSLELGDSALYFCASSVRGAGDEKLFFGSGTQLSVL.

This chain uses TRBV7-7 with TRBJ2-5; 16 nucleotides align to TRBD2. Germline CDR1 reads SSHAT; CDR2 reads FNYEAQ (reference sequence). The CDR3 consists of 18 residues. V shed 6 bases and J 2 bases; nucleotides not matched to a gene: 9. The CDR3 nucleotides read TGTGCCAGCAGTTCAGGGACTAGCGGGGGGGGTCTACAAGAGACCCAGTACTTC. Its translation: CASSSGTSGGGLQETQYF.

J is TRBJ2-7 and V is TRBV7-9, with 7 nucleotides matching TRBD1. Germline assignment: CDR1 SEHNR and CDR2 FQNEAQ (reference sequence). V lost 3 bases and J lost 4; bases outside the gene matches: 9. The CDR3 is 15 residues long. The CDR3 DNA is TGTGCCAGCAGCTTTGGACAGGAATTGTCGTACGAGCAGTACTTC. This sequence encodes CASSFGQELSYEQYF.

This clone was detected only a few times. The J gene is TRBJ2-5, the V gene TRBV4-1; 7 bases are a match to TRBD1. V was pared by 1 base and J by 4 bases, with 12 bases of the junction left unmatched. The CDR3 totals 17 residues. CDR1 MGHRA and CDR2 YSYEKL come from the germline V gene. CDR3 in amino acids: CASSQVLTTTGSETQYF. In DNA, the CDR3 is TGCGCCAGCAGCCAAGTTTTAACCACGACAGGGTCAGAGACCCAGTACTTC.

The chain recombines TRBV6-1 with TRBJ2-5; TRBD2 matches at 7 bases. Germline CDR1 and CDR2: MNHNS and SASEGT. There are 13 residues in the CDR3. V lost 5 bases and J lost 8; bases outside the gene matches: 8. The CDR3 region is CASSSPAGLTQYF. CDR3 coding DNA: TGTGCCAGCAGTTCGCCAGCGGGATTAACCCAGTACTTC.

V is TRBV7-9 and J is TRBJ2-1; 14 bases match TRBD2. CDR1 is SEHNR, CDR2 FQNEAQ, per germline (reference sequence). The CDR3 is 17 amino acids. Germline trimming cut 0 bases from V and 3 bases from J; bases unmatched to any gene: 1. CDR3 sequence (DNA): TGTGCCAGCAGCTTAGCCGGACTAGCGGGGGGCTACAATGAGCAGTTCTTC. Its protein product is CASSLAGLAGGYNEQFF.

The CDR3, as DNA: TGTGCCAGCAGCCTCGGACAGGCGGAAAAACTGTTTTTT. It yields the protein CASSLGQAEKLFF. The rearrangement joins TRBV11-2 to TRBJ1-4, with TRBD1 matching over 7 bases. There are 13 residues in the CDR3. Germline V gene data show CDR1 as SGHAT and CDR2 as FQNNGV. V shed 5 bases and J 8 bases; nucleotides not matched to a gene: 5.

This clone was observed a handful of times. The chain combines TRBV12-2 with TRBJ2-1; the table's D gene call, TRBD2, was not cross checked with the DNA. TRBV12-2 is given as a pseudogene. There are 17 residues in the CDR3. CDR3 sequence: CASRLGPSGMYNNEQFF. DNA of the CDR3: TGTGCAAGTCGCTTAGGGCCTAGCGGGATGTACAACAATGAGCAGTTCTTC.

The V gene is TRBV19, the J gene TRBJ2-5, with D perhaps matching TRBD2 (7 bases). Germline CDR1 is LNHDA and CDR2 is SQIVND (reference sequence). This CDR3 contains 12 residues. V was shortened by 6 bases and J by 11 bases, with 16 bases between the two germline ends. CDR3 bases: TGTGCCAGTAGCCAGGGGACTATGGAGCAGTACTTC. Translation: CASSQGTMEQYF.

The CDR3 region has the DNA TGTGCCAGCAGCGGCAGGGGGAGCGAGCAGTTCTTC. Protein sequence: CASSGRGSEQFF. This chain uses TRBV11-3 with TRBJ2-1; 7 nucleotides align to TRBD1. V dropped 5 bases and J dropped 10; count of bases not matched to a gene: 5. Germline CDR1 is SGHNT and CDR2 is YENEEA. The CDR3 has 12 residues.